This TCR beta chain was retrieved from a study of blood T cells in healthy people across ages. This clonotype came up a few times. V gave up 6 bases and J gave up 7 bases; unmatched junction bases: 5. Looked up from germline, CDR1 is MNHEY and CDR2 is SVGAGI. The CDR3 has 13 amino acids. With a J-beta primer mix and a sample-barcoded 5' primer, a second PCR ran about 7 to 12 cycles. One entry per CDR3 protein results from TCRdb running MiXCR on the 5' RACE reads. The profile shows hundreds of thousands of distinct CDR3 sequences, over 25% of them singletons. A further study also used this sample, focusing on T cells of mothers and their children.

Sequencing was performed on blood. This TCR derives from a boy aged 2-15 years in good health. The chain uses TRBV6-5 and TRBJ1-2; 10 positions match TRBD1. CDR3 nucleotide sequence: TGTGCCAGCAGCCAGACAGGGGGCGGTGGCTACACCTTC. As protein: CASSQTGGGGYTF.